This TCR beta chain was documented in a study of blood T cells in healthy people across ages. V was pared by 4 bases and J by 6 bases, with 8 bases of the junction left unmatched. There are 15 residues in the CDR3. Germline V gives CDR1 SGHDT, CDR2 YYEEEE. A second about 6 to 11 cycle PCR used barcoded and J-beta primers. TCRdb re-analysed the 5' RACE reads in MiXCR, keeping a single row per CDR3 protein. The table has hundreds of thousands of distinct CDR3 sequences, about 30% seen once; the top ten hold 15% to 18%. This clonotype was seen at least ten times. The antigen remains undetermined. Study-level results: Estimated diversity that came from one million T cells was considered an underestimate.

The TCR comes from a woman of 80 years or more in good health. The sample consisted of blood. This rearrangement joins TRBV5-6 to TRBJ2-3; 10 bases align to TRBD2. This chain's CDR3 is CASSLRTSGEDTQYF. Here the CDR3 DNA reads TGTGCCAGCAGCCTCCGAACTAGCGGGGAGGATACGCAGTATTTT.